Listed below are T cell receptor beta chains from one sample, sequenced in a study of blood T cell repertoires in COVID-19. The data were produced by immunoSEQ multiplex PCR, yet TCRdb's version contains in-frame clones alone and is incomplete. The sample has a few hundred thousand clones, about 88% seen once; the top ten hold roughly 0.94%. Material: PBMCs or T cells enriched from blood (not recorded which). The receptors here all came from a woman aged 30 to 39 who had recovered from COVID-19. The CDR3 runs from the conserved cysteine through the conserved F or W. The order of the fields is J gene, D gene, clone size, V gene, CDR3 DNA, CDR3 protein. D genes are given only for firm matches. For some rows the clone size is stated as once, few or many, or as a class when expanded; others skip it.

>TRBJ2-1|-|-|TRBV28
TGTGCCAGCCGAAGTGCGGGCAAAACCAACAATGAGCAGTTCTTC
CASRSAGKTNNEQFF
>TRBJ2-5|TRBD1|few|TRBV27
TGTGCCAGCAGGACAGGGCAAGAGACCCAGTACTTC
CASRTGQETQYF
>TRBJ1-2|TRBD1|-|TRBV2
TGTGCCAGCGCTCGGGACAGAACCGCTAACTATGGCTACACCTTC
CASARDRTANYGYTF
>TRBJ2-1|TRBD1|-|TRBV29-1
TGCAGCGTGGGGGTCCCCGGGACAGGGATCGATGAGCAGTTCTTC
CSVGVPGTGIDEQFF
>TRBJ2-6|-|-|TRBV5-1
TGCGCCAGCCAGGCGGGGTTTTTGGGAGCTGGGGCCAACGTCCTGACTTTC
CASQAGFLGAGANVLTF
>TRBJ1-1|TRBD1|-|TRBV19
TGTGCCAGTAGTACCGTCCGGACAGGGGTCCTGAACACTGAAGCTTTCTTT
CASSTVRTGVLNTEAFF
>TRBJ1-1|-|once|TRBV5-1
TGCGCCAGCAGCTTGAGGGGGACTGAAGCTTTCTTT
CASSLRGTEAFF
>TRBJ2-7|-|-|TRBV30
TGTGCCTGGAGCGGGAACTTCTACGAGCAGTACTTC
CAWSGNFYEQYF
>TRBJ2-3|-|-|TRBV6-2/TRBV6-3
TGTGCCAGCAGTTATGTCGCGGGAAATGTAAGCGATACGCAGTATTTT
CASSYVAGNVSDTQYF
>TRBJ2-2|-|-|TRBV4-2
TGTGCCAGCAGCCAAGAGCGGAGGGGGCCACGAACGGGTACCGGGGAGCTGTTTTTT
CASSQERRGPRTGTGELFF
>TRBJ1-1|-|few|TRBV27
TGTGCCAGCAGTTACTCGCGGGACGGACAAGCTTTCTTT
CASSYSRDGQAFF
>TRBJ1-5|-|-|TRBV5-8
TGTGCCAGCAGCTTGGGGGAGTTATGGGGCAATCAGCCCCAGCATTTT
CASSLGELWGNQPQHF
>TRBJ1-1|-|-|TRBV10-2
TGCGCCAGCAGTGCGGGGGGGTTGGGCACTGAAGCTTTCTTT
CASSAGGLGTEAFF
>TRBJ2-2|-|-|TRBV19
TGTGCCAGTAGTATCCTTGGGCGGGGGCACACCGGGGAGCTGTTTTTT
CASSILGRGHTGELFF